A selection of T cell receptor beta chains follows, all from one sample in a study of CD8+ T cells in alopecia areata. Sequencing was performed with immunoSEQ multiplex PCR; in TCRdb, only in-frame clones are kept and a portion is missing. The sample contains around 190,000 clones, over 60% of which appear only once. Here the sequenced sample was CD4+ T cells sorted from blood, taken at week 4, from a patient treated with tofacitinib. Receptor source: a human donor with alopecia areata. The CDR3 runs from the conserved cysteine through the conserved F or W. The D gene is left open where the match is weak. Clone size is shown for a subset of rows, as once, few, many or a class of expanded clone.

CDR3: CASSFSGRTNTEAFF
DNA: TGTGCCAGCAGCTTTAGTGGACGGACCAACACTGAAGCTTTCTTT
D: NA
V: TRBV7-9
J: TRBJ1-1
size: many

CDR3: CASSPPGGVETQYF
DNA: TGTGCCAGCAGCCCCCCAGGGGGCGTGGAGACCCAGTACTTC
D: TRBD1
V: TRBV5-4
J: TRBJ2-5
size: NA

CDR3: CAWSRGGTGNTIYF
DNA: TGTGCCTGGAGTAGAGGGGGAACTGGAAACACCATATATTTT
D: NA
V: TRBV30
J: TRBJ1-3
size: few

CDR3: CSVGPSTGVSYGYTF
DNA: TGCAGCGTTGGCCCCTCTACAGGGGTCAGCTATGGCTACACCTTC
D: TRBD1
V: TRBV29-1
J: TRBJ1-2
size: NA

CDR3: CASTQGMNTEAFF
DNA: TGTGCCAGCACTCAGGGGATGAACACTGAAGCTTTCTTT
D: NA
V: TRBV10-3
J: TRBJ1-1
size: NA

CDR3: CASSPLGDTQYF
DNA: TGTGCCAGCAGCCCGCTGGGAGATACGCAGTATTTT
D: NA
V: TRBV7-9
J: TRBJ2-3
size: NA

CDR3: CASSHGTNTGELFF
DNA: TGTGCCAGCAGCCACGGTACGAACACCGGGGAGCTGTTTTTT
D: NA
V: TRBV9
J: TRBJ2-2
size: NA

CDR3: CASSFALAGRGNTQYF
DNA: TGTGCCAGCAGCTTCGCCCTAGCGGGGAGAGGAAATACGCAGTATTTT
D: TRBD2
V: TRBV7-2
J: TRBJ2-3
size: few

CDR3: CAWSGSGEGETQYF
DNA: TGTGCCTGGAGTGGTTCCGGCGAGGGAGAGACCCAGTACTTC
D: NA
V: TRBV30
J: TRBJ2-5
size: NA

CDR3: CASSLGGELGQVMNTEAFF
DNA: TGCGCCAGCAGCTTGGGGGGCGAGCTCGGACAGGTCATGAACACTGAAGCTTTCTTT
D: TRBD1
V: TRBV5-1
J: TRBJ1-1
size: few

CDR3: CASSLDSLTDTQYF
DNA: TGTGCCAGCAGTTTGGACAGCCTCACAGATACGCAGTATTTT
D: NA
V: TRBV7-2
J: TRBJ2-3
size: NA

CDR3: CASSARTGVRETQYF
DNA: TGTGCCAGCAGTGCAAGAACAGGGGTGAGGGAGACCCAGTACTTC
D: TRBD1
V: TRBV6-5
J: TRBJ2-5
size: NA

CDR3: CSVPGQGLDTQYF
DNA: TGCAGCGTACCGGGACAGGGATTGGATACGCAGTATTTT
D: TRBD1
V: TRBV29-1
J: TRBJ2-3
size: NA

CDR3: CASTISSGANVLTF
DNA: TGTGCCAGCACCATCAGCTCTGGGGCCAACGTCCTGACTTTC
D: NA
V: TRBV28
J: TRBJ2-6
size: NA

CDR3: CSAGREETQYF
DNA: TGCAGTGCGGGACGGGAAGAGACCCAGTACTTC
D: NA
V: TRBV20-1
J: TRBJ2-5
size: NA

CDR3: CASSSGNTQYF
DNA: TGTGCCAGCAGCTCAGGAAATACGCAGTATTTT
D: NA
V: TRBV7-8
J: TRBJ2-3
size: NA

CDR3: CASSLAGSSYNEQFF
DNA: TGTGCCAGCAGCTTGGCCGGGAGCTCCTACAATGAGCAGTTCTTC
D: NA
V: TRBV5-6
J: TRBJ2-1
size: once

CDR3: CSVVGDRGRRSSYNEQFF
DNA: TGCAGCGTTGTAGGGGACAGGGGGCGCCGTAGCTCCTACAATGAGCAGTTCTTC
D: TRBD1
V: TRBV29-1
J: TRBJ2-1
size: NA

CDR3: CAWSVRGAGPQPQHF
DNA: TGTGCCTGGAGTGTACGGGGGGCAGGGCCTCAGCCCCAGCATTTT
D: NA
V: TRBV30
J: TRBJ1-5
size: NA

CDR3: CASSFSNEQFF
DNA: TGTGCCAGCAGTTTTAGCAATGAGCAGTTCTTC
D: NA
V: TRBV6-5
J: TRBJ2-1
size: NA

CDR3: CASRRTGTDNSPLHF
DNA: TGCGCCAGCAGGCGCACCGGGACGGATAATTCACCCCTCCACTTT
D: NA
V: TRBV5-1
J: TRBJ1-6
size: NA

CDR3: CASSPGGTSDEKLFF
DNA: TGCGCCAGCAGCCCTGGGGGGACCAGCGACGAAAAACTGTTTTTT
D: NA
V: TRBV5-1
J: TRBJ1-4
size: NA

CDR3: CASSLWTANTEAFF
DNA: TGCGCCAGCAGCTTGTGGACAGCGAACACTGAAGCTTTCTTT
D: NA
V: TRBV5-1
J: TRBJ1-1
size: NA

CDR3: CASSEAFNGVGAEAFF
DNA: TGTGCCAGCAGTGAAGCCTTTAATGGGGTTGGCGCTGAAGCTTTCTTT
D: NA
V: TRBV2
J: TRBJ1-1
size: NA

CDR3: CAWSVFGQANYGYTF
DNA: TGTGCCTGGAGTGTATTTGGGCAAGCTAACTATGGCTACACCTTC
D: NA
V: TRBV30
J: TRBJ1-2
size: NA

CDR3: CASSPHPGRGNTYEQYF
DNA: TGCGCCAGCAGCCCGCACCCCGGTAGGGGCAACACCTACGAGCAGTACTTC
D: NA
V: TRBV5-1
J: TRBJ2-7
size: NA

CDR3: CASGREGIHTDTQYF
DNA: TGTGCCAGCGGACGGGAGGGGATACACACAGATACGCAGTATTTT
D: TRBD2
V: TRBV2
J: TRBJ2-3
size: NA

CDR3: CASSLDTSHTDTQYF
DNA: TGCGCCAGCAGCTTGGACACTTCGCACACAGATACGCAGTATTTT
D: NA
V: TRBV5-1
J: TRBJ2-3
size: few

CDR3: CASSGQGNQPQHF
DNA: TGCGCCAGCAGCGGACAGGGAAATCAGCCCCAGCATTTT
D: TRBD1
V: TRBV4-1
J: TRBJ1-5
size: NA

CDR3: CSVPGGGKDLADTQYF
DNA: TGCAGCGTGCCCGGCGGGGGGAAGGATTTAGCAGATACGCAGTATTTT
D: TRBD2
V: TRBV29-1
J: TRBJ2-3
size: once

CDR3: CASSEGRGPYEQYF
DNA: TGTGCCAGCAGTGAAGGCAGGGGCCCCTACGAGCAGTACTTC
D: NA
V: TRBV2
J: TRBJ2-7
size: few

CDR3: CATSRDRRNTEAFF
DNA: TGTGCCACCAGCAGAGACAGGAGGAACACTGAAGCTTTCTTT
D: NA
V: TRBV15
J: TRBJ1-1
size: few

CDR3: CASKWGGSYNEQFF
DNA: TGTGCCAGCAAATGGGGGGGGTCCTACAATGAGCAGTTCTTC
D: TRBD2
V: TRBV2
J: TRBJ2-1
size: NA

CDR3: CASSRTGRETQYF
DNA: TGTGCCAGCAGTCGGACAGGCAGGGAGACCCAGTACTTC
D: TRBD1
V: TRBV25-1
J: TRBJ2-5
size: NA

CDR3: CASSESGTSGVLSYEQYF
DNA: TGTGCCAGCAGTGAATCAGGGACTAGCGGGGTACTCTCCTACGAGCAGTACTTC
D: TRBD2
V: TRBV25-1
J: TRBJ2-7
size: NA

CDR3: CASSAGQGVQDYGYTF
DNA: TGTGCCAGCAGCGCAGGACAGGGTGTTCAGGACTATGGCTACACCTTC
D: TRBD1
V: TRBV5-6
J: TRBJ1-2
size: few

CDR3: CASLGLADNEQFF
DNA: TGTGCCAGCCTGGGACTAGCGGACAATGAGCAGTTCTTC
D: TRBD2
V: TRBV2
J: TRBJ2-1
size: NA

CDR3: CASSLVGGSGAFF
DNA: TGTGCCAGCAGCTTAGTCGGGGGGTCCGGAGCTTTCTTT
D: NA
V: TRBV7-2
J: TRBJ1-1
size: once

CDR3: CASSLLGGRTGELFF
DNA: TGTGCCAGCAGCCTCCTGGGGGGCAGGACCGGGGAGCTGTTTTTT
D: NA
V: TRBV7-2
J: TRBJ2-2
size: few

CDR3: CASSFDGYQPQHF
DNA: TGTGCCAGCAGCTTTGACGGGTATCAGCCCCAGCATTTT
D: NA
V: TRBV11-1
J: TRBJ1-5
size: NA

CDR3: CASSWGQSNSPLHF
DNA: TGTGCCAGCAGCTGGGGACAGTCCAATTCACCCCTCCACTTT
D: TRBD1
V: TRBV5-6
J: TRBJ1-6
size: few

CDR3: CACPGMGDEKLFF
DNA: TGTGCCTGCCCAGGGATGGGGGATGAAAAACTGTTTTTT
D: NA
V: TRBV30
J: TRBJ1-4
size: NA

CDR3: CASSPGGTSQETQYF
DNA: TGTGCCAGCAGTCCCGGGGGGACGAGCCAAGAGACCCAGTACTTC
D: TRBD2
V: TRBV6-6
J: TRBJ2-5
size: NA

CDR3: CASSLLDGNYGYTF
DNA: TGTGCCAGCAGCTTATTGGACGGTAACTATGGCTACACCTTC
D: NA
V: TRBV7-8
J: TRBJ1-2
size: few

CDR3: CASSQAEGPGNTIYF
DNA: TGCGCCAGCAGCCAAGCGGAGGGTCCCGGAAACACCATATATTTT
D: NA
V: TRBV4-1
J: TRBJ1-3
size: NA